A single sample is the source of the 15 T cell receptor beta chains below, sequenced in a study of Graves' ophthalmopathy and Graves' hyperthyroidism. Amplifying from RNA transcripts, the study obtained TCR beta CDR3 regions. First-round RT-PCR used HTBI primers; second-round multiplex PCR followed. TCRdb reanalysed the multiplex PCR reads using MiXCR and keeps one entry per CDR3 protein. This sample has 400,000 or so distinct CDR3 sequences, with over 15% found just once. The sequencing sample was made of peripheral blood. The receptor set was obtained from a woman under 30 with stable Graves' hyperthyroidism.

This clonotype occurred many times. The genes are TRBV19 and TRBJ1-5; D might be TRBD1 (5 bases). This CDR3 comprises 13 residues. CDR1 and CDR2 from the germline V gene are LNHDA and SQIVND (reference sequence). V lost 8 bases and J 3 bases, leaving 11 bases between the germline ends. CDR3 bases: TGTGCCAGTCACCGGGACCACAATCAGCCCCAGCATTTT. It yields the protein CASHRDHNQPQHF.

This clonotype occurred many times. This rearrangement joins TRBV6-5 to TRBJ2-7; 8 bases align to TRBD1. Trimming removed 0 bases from V and 2 bases from J; junction bases left unmatched: 6. The CDR3 spans 16 residues. Per germline, CDR1 MNHEY and CDR2 SVGAGI. Written as DNA, the CDR3 is TGTGCCAGCAGTTACTCAGGACAGGGAAACCCCTACGAGCAGTACTTC. This encodes CASSYSGQGNPYEQYF.

This clonotype appeared many times. The V gene is TRBV6-1, the J gene TRBJ1-1, with D possibly TRBD1 on 5 matching bases. This CDR3 region has 15 residues. CDR1 and CDR2 (germline): MNHNS, SASEGT. V was clipped by 6 bases and J by 4 bases, with 18 bases between them. In DNA, the CDR3 is TGTGCCAGCAGCACCCGACAGCGCTCGGGCACTGAAGCTTTCTTT. Amino acids: CASSTRQRSGTEAFF.

This clonotype was observed many times. The V call is TRBV15, the J call TRBJ2-7, with D possibly TRBD1 on 6 matching bases. Germline V gene sequence: CDR1 LNHNV, CDR2 YYDKDF (reference sequence). V was shortened by 0 bases and J by 3 bases, with 18 bases between the two germline ends. The CDR3 covers 17 residues. The CDR3 spells CATSRDPIKTGHYEQYF. CDR3 in DNA: TGTGCCACCAGCAGAGATCCAATCAAGACAGGACACTACGAGCAGTACTTC.

The table lists this clonotype with many counts. This chain uses TRBV24-1 with TRBJ1-2, with TRBD1 matching over 8 bases. J lost 4 bases, V lost 4 bases, and 7 bases had no gene match. The CDR3 runs 15 residues. Per germline, CDR1 KGHDR and CDR2 SFDVKD. The CDR3 spells CATSENRGGVYGYTF. CDR3 nucleotides: TGTGCCACCAGTGAGAACAGGGGGGGGGTCTATGGCTACACCTTC.

This clonotype has a count of ten or more. This sequence joins TRBV15 and TRBJ1-5; 7 bases are a match to TRBD1. The CDR3 length is 12 residues. After removal of 9 bases from V and 5 bases from J, the junction contained 4 bases not matched to a gene. CDR1 LNHNV and CDR2 YYDKDF come from the germline V gene (reference sequence). CDR3 nucleotide sequence: TGTGCCACTCGGACAGGCTATCAGCCCCAGCATTTT. Encoded protein: CATRTGYQPQHF.

This clonotype occurred many times. The gene calls are TRBV7-9 and TRBJ1-2, with no clear D. CDR1 SEHNR and CDR2 FQNEAQ come from the germline V gene (reference sequence). V lost 8 bases and J 7 bases, leaving 14 bases between the germline ends. This CDR3 contains 12 residues. CDR3 sequence: CASPTTGAGYTF. The CDR3 nucleotides read TGTGCCAGCCCTACAACCGGAGCTGGCTACACCTTC.

This clonotype was counted at least ten times. J is TRBJ1-3 and V is TRBV27; 7 bases match TRBD1. CDR3 size: 16 residues. Germline assignment: CDR1 MNHEY and CDR2 SMNVEV (reference sequence). Losses at the gene ends were 5 bases for V and 0 bases for J; bases not matched to a gene: 7. The CDR3 bases are TGTGCCAGCAGTCCTCGGACAGGCGTCTCTGGAAACACCATATATTTT. This gives the protein CASSPRTGVSGNTIYF.

This clonotype appeared many times. This chain uses TRBV10-3 with TRBJ1-2, with no clear D. V shed 5 bases and J shed 0 bases, with 13 bases lying between them. Germline V CDR1 and CDR2: ENHRY, SYGVKD. This CDR3 is built from 15 residues. Here the CDR3 reads CAISPTGGSNYGYTF. The CDR3 nucleotides are TGTGCCATCAGTCCAACCGGAGGATCTAACTATGGCTACACCTTC.

Many counts were recorded for this clonotype. The chain employs TRBV12-3 or TRBV12-4 and TRBJ1-1; D ambiguous. The CDR3 has 15 residues. The V end lost 3 bases, the J end lost 0 bases, and 11 bases lay between the germline ends. CDR3 region: CASSFDSGLNTEAFF. The CDR3 DNA sequence: TGTGCCAGCAGTTTTGATTCGGGCTTGAACACTGAAGCTTTCTTT.

This clonotype was detected a few times. This chain links TRBV4-1 with TRBJ1-6, with unresolved D. This CDR3 has 17 residues. V was trimmed by 0 bases and J by 3 bases, leaving 12 bases between them. Germline CDR1 is MGHRA and CDR2 is YSYEKL. CDR3 in DNA: TGCGCCAGCAGCCAAGAGGACGACCCGCTCTATAATTCACCCCTCCACTTT. Translation gives CASSQEDDPLYNSPLHF.

This clonotype showed up many times. The rearrangement links TRBV6-1 to TRBJ2-7; D possibly uses TRBD1 or TRBD2 (6 bases each). The CDR3 extends over 16 amino acids. Trimming took off 0 bases at V and 7 bases at J, with 19 bases between the two ends. CDR1 and CDR2 from the germline V gene are MNHNS and SASEGT. The DNA of the CDR3 is TGTGCCAGCAGTGAAGCCCGGACAGCGCTAGGGGGGGAGCAGTACTTC. This codes for CASSEARTALGGEQYF.

The table lists this clonotype with many counts. This CDR3 reads CASSDIPRGLAGWLETQYF. For the CDR3, the DNA is TGTGCCAGCAGTGATATTCCTCGTGGACTAGCGGGATGGTTAGAGACCCAGTACTTC. The rearrangement links TRBV2 to TRBJ2-5; 12 bases are a match to TRBD2. J gave up 4 bases and V 3 bases, and 15 bases lay outside the gene matches. The germline V gene has CDR1 SNHLY and CDR2 FYNNEI. The CDR3 covers 19 residues.

The chain employs TRBV12-3 or TRBV12-4 and TRBJ2-7; D gene unclear. The end of the DNA fits TRBJ2-4 better, so the J call may be wrong. CDR3 length equals 12 residues. The CDR3 DNA reads as TGTGCCAGCAGTTTAGTGCAAAACATTCAGTACTTC. Amino acids: CASSLVQNIQYF.

This clonotype has only a few counts. V gene TRBV19 combines with J gene TRBJ2-5; perhaps TRBD2 as D (5 bases). Germline V gene lookup returns CDR1 LNHDA and CDR2 SQIVND (reference sequence). The CDR3 covers 15 residues. Trimming removed 3 bases from V and 0 bases from J, with 11 bases in between. CDR3 region: CASSMLSGDQETQYF. The DNA for the CDR3 is TGTGCCAGTAGTATGTTGTCCGGGGACCAAGAGACCCAGTACTTC.